One sample yielded the 8 T cell receptor beta chains listed below, sequenced in a study of OX40 agonist ivuxolimab in advanced cancers. Assay used: immunoSEQ multiplex PCR; TCRdb lists only in-frame clones, some missing. Of around 35,000 clones listed, about 78% are singletons. Sequenced material: CD4+ or CD8+ T cells sorted from blood, taken in a trial of the OX40 agonist ivuxolimab. The receptors come from an adult with an advanced solid tumor such as melanoma, head and neck, liver or kidney cancer.

The CDR3 coding sequence is TGTGCCAGCAGGGGACAGGCCACCTACGAGCAGTACTTC. Translating gives CASRGQATYEQYF. The rearrangement links TRBV25-1 to TRBJ2-7; TRBD1 aligns across 8 bases. The CDR3 is made up of 13 amino acids. V shed 6 bases, J shed 2 bases, and the junction held 3 bases outside the gene matches. Germline lookup yields CDR1 MGHDK and CDR2 SYGVNS.

The rearrangement uses TRBV14 and TRBJ2-1, with D maybe TRBD1 (5 bases). The V and J ends lost 2 bases and 9 bases respectively, with 11 bases between them. The V gene's germline CDR1 is SGHDN and CDR2 FVKESK. The CDR3 runs to 13 residues. CDR3 sequence (DNA): TGTGCCAGCAGCCAAATAGGTAGGGGTGAGCAGTTCTTC. Its translation is CASSQIGRGEQFF.

J is TRBJ2-5 and V is TRBV6-5; 10 bases are shared with TRBD1. CDR3 length: 12 residues. V dropped 8 bases and J dropped 5; count of bases not matched to a gene: 2. Per the germline V gene, CDR1 is MNHEY and CDR2 is SVGAGI. CDR3 sequence (DNA): TGTGCCAGCCTGGGACAGGGGGAGACCCAGTACTTC. The encoded protein is CASLGQGETQYF.

This clone was recorded only once. The gene calls are TRBV7-6 and TRBJ2-1, with a possible D match to TRBD2 (6 bases). The CDR3 contains 16 residues. Germline-derived CDR1 and CDR2 are SGHVS and FNYEAQ. V dropped 5 bases and J dropped 8 bases, with 22 bases sitting between them. CDR3 loop: CASSLKGGGVFDEQFF. The CDR3 coding sequence is TGTGCCAGCAGCCTCAAGGGCGGAGGGGTCTTTGATGAGCAGTTCTTC.

In nucleotides, the CDR3 is TGTGCCAGCAGTTTCTACAGGTTCCCTCTTCAAGAGACCCAGTACTTC. Protein: CASSFYRFPLQETQYF. The J gene is TRBJ2-5, the V gene TRBV2; D is perhaps TRBD1 (5 bases). Trimming pared 5 bases from V and 2 bases from J, leaving 18 bases between. CDR1 is SNHLY and CDR2 is FYNNEI in the germline V gene. The CDR3 extends over 16 amino acids. Full variable domain (rest looked up from reference TRBV2 and TRBJ2-5): EPEVTQTPSHQVTQMGQEVILRCVPISNHLYFYWYRQILGQKVEFLVSFYNNEISEKSEIFDDQFSVERPDGSNFTLKIRSTKLEDSAMYFCASSFYRFPLQETQYFGPGTRLLVL.

A few counts support this clone. The chain links TRBV6-5 to TRBJ2-7; the match to TRBD1 covers 7 bases. Germline assignment: CDR1 MNHEY and CDR2 SVGAGI. The CDR3 consists of 14 residues. Trimming took 6 bases from V and 0 from J; bases not matched to a gene: 5. The CDR3 DNA is TGTGCCAGCAGACCCCGGGACAGCTCCTACGAGCAGTACTTC. Its translation: CASRPRDSSYEQYF.

This chain links TRBV4-1 with TRBJ2-1; D uncertain. Trimming removed 1 base from V and 9 bases from J, with 13 bases in between. The CDR3 is 14 amino acids. In germline, CDR1 is MGHRA, CDR2 YSYEKL. The CDR3 is CASSQGVSSIEQFF. The CDR3 bases are TGCGCCAGCAGCCAAGGAGTGAGCAGCATTGAGCAGTTCTTC.

The rearrangement uses TRBV27 and TRBJ2-7; 7 nucleotides agree with TRBD2. Germline V CDR1 and CDR2: MNHEY, SMNVEV (reference sequence). J lost 0 bases, V lost 7 bases, and 9 bases had no gene match. The CDR3 totals 15 residues. In DNA form, the CDR3 reads TGTGCCAGCACGCCGGGAGGCAAAATCTCCTACGAGCAGTACTTC. Translated, it gives CASTPGGKISYEQYF.